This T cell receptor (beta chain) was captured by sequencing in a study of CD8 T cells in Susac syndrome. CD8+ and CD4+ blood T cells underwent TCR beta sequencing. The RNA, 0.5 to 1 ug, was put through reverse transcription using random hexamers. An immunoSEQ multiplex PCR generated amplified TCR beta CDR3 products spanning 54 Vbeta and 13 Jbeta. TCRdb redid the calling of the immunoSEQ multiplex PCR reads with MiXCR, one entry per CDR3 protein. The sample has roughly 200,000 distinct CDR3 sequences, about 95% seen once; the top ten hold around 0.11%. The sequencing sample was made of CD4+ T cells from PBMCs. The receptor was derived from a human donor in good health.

For the CDR3, the DNA is TGCAGCGTTGTTTTGGCTAGCTACGAGCAGTACTTC. This translates into CSVVLASYEQYF. This sequence joins TRBV29-1 and TRBJ2-7; D gene ambiguous. Per the germline V gene, CDR1 is SQVTM and CDR2 is ANQGSEA. The CDR3 is 12 amino acids. V gave up 4 bases and J gave up 3 bases, with 10 bases separating them.